The sequence of this T cell receptor (beta chain) was determined in a study of T cell responses to AZD1222 COVID-19 vaccine. The study's findings and limits: It should be noted that donors were predominantly white British and more often female, and clonal diversity was possibly underestimated. Only a handful of AZD1222 recipients were seropositive at baseline.

Pooled in the analysis were second doses at about 4 or about 12 weeks. Looked up from germline, CDR1 is SGHRS and CDR2 is YFSETQ. The CDR3 runs to 17 residues. V gave up 4 bases and J gave up 3 bases; unmatched junction bases: 10. Some clones are missing from TCRdb's copy, which holds only in-frame ones; the method was immunoSEQ multiplex PCR. The sample lists about 88,000 clones, 85% to 90% occurring once. Turning to this clone: The antigen is unknown.

The clonotype was recovered from an adult who received the AZD1222 COVID-19 vaccine. V gene TRBV5-1 combines with J gene TRBJ2-2; TRBD1 aligns across 9 bases. Source: peripheral blood, taken 28 days after the second AZD1222 dose. DNA of the CDR3: TGCGCCAGCAGCCGAAACCCCGGGACAGGGTACACCGGGGAGCTGTTTTTT. Protein product: CASSRNPGTGYTGELFF.